The entry that follows covers one T cell receptor (beta chain) sequence. As yet, its antigen is unknown. RNA in amounts of roughly 0.5 to 1 ug was reverse transcribed with random hexamers. Multiplex PCR with immunoSEQ amplified the TCR beta CDR3 across 54 Vbeta and 13 Jbeta. One entry per CDR3 protein, called by TCRdb with MiXCR from the immunoSEQ multiplex PCR reads. Among approximately 150,000 distinct CDR3 sequences, about 94% were seen once, and the ten largest hold over 0.08%. The sample belongs to a study of CD8 T cells in Susac syndrome. Study-level findings and limits: It was acknowledged in the study that its TCR sequencing and HLA analysis involved a relatively small number of individuals.

Looked up from germline, CDR1 is LNHDA and CDR2 is SQIVND (reference sequence). With 5 bases removed from V and 8 bases from J, the gap between germline ends came to 18 bases. The CDR3 covers 15 residues. The sequence was collected from a human donor with multiple sclerosis. Sequencing used CD4+ T cells from PBMCs. The rearrangement uses TRBV19 and TRBJ1-4; a weak D match, TRBD1 (5 bases). The CDR3 reads CASSASGTLREKLFF. The CDR3 region has the DNA TGTGCCAGTAGTGCATCCGGGACCCTACGGGAAAAACTGTTTTTT.